This entry concerns a single T cell receptor beta chain. This CDR3 is built from 14 residues. Trimming stripped 8 bases from V and 2 bases from J, with 13 bases between. Germline CDR1 is LGHDT and CDR2 is YNNKEL (reference sequence). Using its own MiXCR run on the RT-PCR reads, TCRdb lists one record per CDR3 protein. The sample consists of about 700,000 distinct CDR3 sequences, 12% to 15% of them appearing once. The chain is built from TRBV3-1 and TRBJ1-5, with TRBD1 as a possible D gene (5 bases). The specimen was memory CD4+ T cells from blood. The sequence was obtained from a female donor in good health, serving as a healthy control. The CDR3 nucleotides are TGTGCCAGCGGGGGGGACGGGGGCAATCAGCCCCAGCATTTT. This codes for CASGGDGGNQPQHF.